This TCR beta chain appears in the sequencing data of a study of CD8 T cells in ankylosing spondylitis. Germline CDR1 is SGHRS and CDR2 is YFSETQ. The CDR3 has 16 amino acids. J lost 3 bases, V lost 4 bases, and 12 bases had no gene match. Study results and limitations: Apparently characteristic of ankylosing spondylitis blood was a TCR beta motif (eight highly homologous variants).

This clonotype was seen only a few times. Its specificity is not known. TCRdb reprocessed the 5' RACE reads with MiXCR, giving one entry per CDR3 protein. The sample contains about 700,000 distinct CDR3 sequences, roughly 19% of which appear only once. The chain carries TRBV5-1 and TRBJ2-5, with TRBD1 matching 7 bases. The clonotype was recovered from a male donor with ankylosing spondylitis. Sequenced sample: blood, either unsorted or a sorted T cell fraction (not recorded which). The CDR3: CASSLTDRALEETQYF. CDR3 DNA sequence: TGCGCCAGCAGCCTTACCGACAGGGCTCTGGAAGAGACCCAGTACTTC.